This note documents a single T cell receptor (beta chain) sequence. Its antigen is as yet unknown. The ends lost 6 bases at V and 5 bases at J; junction bases unmatched: 10. Per germline, CDR1 SEHNR and CDR2 FQNEAQ (reference sequence). The CDR3 sequence is 15 residues long. Assay used: immunoSEQ multiplex PCR; TCRdb lists only in-frame clones, some missing. The profile covers about 260,000 clones, with roughly 85% appearing a single time and less than 3.5% taken by the ten largest. This sample stems from a study of Ad26.COV2.S vaccination and SARS-CoV-2 variants. In the study overall: Dosing was one shot or two shots 56 days apart. Study results and caveats: Reported findings describe substantial breadth in spike-specific CD8+ and CD4+ T cell responses following vaccination. Whether participants received vaccine or placebo, their non-spike TCR breadth was similar.

Sample treatment: approximately 18 received Ad26.COV2.S at low or high dose, single or two shots; about 5 received placebo; per-sample allocation not given. Day 63 after the first injection of vaccine or placebo was the sampling time. This person who donated was an adult of 18-55 years in Boston. This sample comprised peripheral blood, obtained in a trial of Ad26.COV2.S vaccine versus placebo. The chain is built from TRBV7-9 and TRBJ2-1, with 7 bases matching TRBD1. This sequence was found in a person aged 18-65 years who received the Ad26.COV2.S COVID-19 vaccine or a placebo. CDR3: CASRNDRATNNEQFF. For the CDR3, the DNA is TGTGCCAGCAGAAATGACAGGGCCACTAACAATGAGCAGTTCTTC.